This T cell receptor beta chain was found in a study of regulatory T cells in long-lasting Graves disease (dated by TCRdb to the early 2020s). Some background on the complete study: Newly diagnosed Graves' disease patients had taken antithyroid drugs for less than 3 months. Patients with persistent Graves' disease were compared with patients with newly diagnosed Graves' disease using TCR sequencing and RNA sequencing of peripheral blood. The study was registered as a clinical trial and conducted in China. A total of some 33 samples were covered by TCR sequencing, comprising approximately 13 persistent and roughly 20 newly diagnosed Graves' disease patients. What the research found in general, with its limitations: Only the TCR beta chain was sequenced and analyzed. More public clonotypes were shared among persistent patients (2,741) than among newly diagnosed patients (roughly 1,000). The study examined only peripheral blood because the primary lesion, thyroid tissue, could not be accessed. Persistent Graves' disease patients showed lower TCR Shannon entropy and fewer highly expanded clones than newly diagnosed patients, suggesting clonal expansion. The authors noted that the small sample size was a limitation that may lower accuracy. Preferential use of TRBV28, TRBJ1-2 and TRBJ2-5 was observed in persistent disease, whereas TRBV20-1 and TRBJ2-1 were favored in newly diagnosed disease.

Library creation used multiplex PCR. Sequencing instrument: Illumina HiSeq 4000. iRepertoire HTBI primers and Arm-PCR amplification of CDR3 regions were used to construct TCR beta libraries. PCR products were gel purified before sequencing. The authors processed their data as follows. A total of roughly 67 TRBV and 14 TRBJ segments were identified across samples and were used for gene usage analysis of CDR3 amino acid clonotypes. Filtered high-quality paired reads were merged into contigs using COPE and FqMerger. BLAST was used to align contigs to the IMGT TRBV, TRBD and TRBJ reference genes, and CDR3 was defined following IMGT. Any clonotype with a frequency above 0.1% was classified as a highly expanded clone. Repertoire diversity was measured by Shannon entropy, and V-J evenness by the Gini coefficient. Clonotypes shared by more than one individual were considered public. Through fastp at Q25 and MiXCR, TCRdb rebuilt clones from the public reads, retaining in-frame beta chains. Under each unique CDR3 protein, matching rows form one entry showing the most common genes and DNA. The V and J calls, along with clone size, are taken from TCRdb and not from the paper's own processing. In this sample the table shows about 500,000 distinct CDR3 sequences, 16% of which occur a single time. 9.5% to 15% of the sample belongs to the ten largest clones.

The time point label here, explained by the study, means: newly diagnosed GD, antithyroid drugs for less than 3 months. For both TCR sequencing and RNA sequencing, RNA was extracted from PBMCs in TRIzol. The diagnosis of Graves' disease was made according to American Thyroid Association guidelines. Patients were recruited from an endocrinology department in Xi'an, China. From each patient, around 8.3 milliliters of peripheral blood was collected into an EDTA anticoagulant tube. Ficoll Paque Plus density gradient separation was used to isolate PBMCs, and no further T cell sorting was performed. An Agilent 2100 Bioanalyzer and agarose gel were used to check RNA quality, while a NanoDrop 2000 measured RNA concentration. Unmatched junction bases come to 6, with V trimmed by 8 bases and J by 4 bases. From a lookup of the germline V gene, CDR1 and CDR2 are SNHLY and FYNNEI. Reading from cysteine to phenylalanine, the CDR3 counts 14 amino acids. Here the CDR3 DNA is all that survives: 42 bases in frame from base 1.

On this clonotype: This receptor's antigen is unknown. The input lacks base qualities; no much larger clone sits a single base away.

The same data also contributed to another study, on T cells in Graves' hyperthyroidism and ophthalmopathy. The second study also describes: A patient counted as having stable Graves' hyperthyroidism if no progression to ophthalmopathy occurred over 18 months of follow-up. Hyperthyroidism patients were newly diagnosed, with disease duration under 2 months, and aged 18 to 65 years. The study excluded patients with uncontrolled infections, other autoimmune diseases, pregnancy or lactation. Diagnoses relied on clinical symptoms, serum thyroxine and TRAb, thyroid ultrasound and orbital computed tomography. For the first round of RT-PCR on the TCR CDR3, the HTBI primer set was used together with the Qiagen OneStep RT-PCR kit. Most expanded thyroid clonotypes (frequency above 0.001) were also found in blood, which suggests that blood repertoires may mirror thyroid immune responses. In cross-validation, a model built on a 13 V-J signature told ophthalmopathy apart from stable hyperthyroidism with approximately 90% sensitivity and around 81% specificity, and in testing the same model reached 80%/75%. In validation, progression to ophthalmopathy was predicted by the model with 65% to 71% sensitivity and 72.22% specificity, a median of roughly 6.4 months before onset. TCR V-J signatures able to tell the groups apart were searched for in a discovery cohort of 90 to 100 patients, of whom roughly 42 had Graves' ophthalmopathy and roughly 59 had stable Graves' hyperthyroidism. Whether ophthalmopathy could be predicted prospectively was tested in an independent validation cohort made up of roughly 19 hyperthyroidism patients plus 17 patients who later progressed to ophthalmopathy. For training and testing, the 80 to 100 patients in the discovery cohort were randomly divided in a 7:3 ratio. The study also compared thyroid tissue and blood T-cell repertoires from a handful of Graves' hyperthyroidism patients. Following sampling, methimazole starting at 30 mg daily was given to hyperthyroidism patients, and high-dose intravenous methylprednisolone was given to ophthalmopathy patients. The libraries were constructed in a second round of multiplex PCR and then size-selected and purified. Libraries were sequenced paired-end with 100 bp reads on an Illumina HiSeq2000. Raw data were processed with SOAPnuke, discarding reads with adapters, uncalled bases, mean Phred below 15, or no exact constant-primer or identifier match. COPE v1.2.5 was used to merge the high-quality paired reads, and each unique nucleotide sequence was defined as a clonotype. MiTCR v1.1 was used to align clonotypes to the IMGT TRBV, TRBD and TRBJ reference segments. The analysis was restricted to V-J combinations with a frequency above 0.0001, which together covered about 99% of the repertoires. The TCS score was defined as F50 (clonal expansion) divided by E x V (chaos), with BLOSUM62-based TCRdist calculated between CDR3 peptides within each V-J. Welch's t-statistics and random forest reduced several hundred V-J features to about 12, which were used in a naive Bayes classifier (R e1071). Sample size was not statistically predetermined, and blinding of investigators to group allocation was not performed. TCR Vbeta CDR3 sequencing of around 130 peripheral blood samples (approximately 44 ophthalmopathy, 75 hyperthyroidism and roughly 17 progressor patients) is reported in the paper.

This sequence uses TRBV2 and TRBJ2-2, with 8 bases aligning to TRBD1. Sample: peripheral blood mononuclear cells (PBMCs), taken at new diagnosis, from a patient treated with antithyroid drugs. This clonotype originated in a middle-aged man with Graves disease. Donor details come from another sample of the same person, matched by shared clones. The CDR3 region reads CASRPGGVTGELFF. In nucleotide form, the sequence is TGTGCCAGCCGTCCAGGGGGCGTCACCGGGGAGCTGTTTTTT. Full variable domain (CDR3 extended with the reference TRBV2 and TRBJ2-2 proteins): EPEVTQTPSHQVTQMGQEVILRCVPISNHLYFYWYRQILGQKVEFLVSFYNNEISEKSEIFDDQFSVERPDGSNFTLKIRSTKLEDSAMYFCASRPGGVTGELFFGEGSRLTVL.